The text below deals with one TCR beta chain. These data belong to a study of PD-1 blockade in mismatch repair-deficient tumors. Clones were sequenced by immunoSEQ multiplex PCR, and TCRdb holds only the in-frame ones, with some missing. Here the sample spans approximately 51,000 clones, 81% being singletons. Every patient had mismatch repair deficiency by PCR or immunohistochemistry. Three pembrolizumab responders had their TCRs sequenced. The germline V gene encodes CDR1 GTSNPN and CDR2 SVGIG (reference sequence). Trimming took off 2 bases at V and 6 bases at J, with 16 bases between the two ends. CDR3 size: 15 residues.

This chain connects TRBV30 to TRBJ2-2; D is unclear. This TCR was sampled from an adult with mismatch repair-deficient cancer. The material sequenced was peripheral blood, taken roughly 21 weeks after starting pembrolizumab. The CDR3 region is CAWSTLTGRAGELFF. DNA of the CDR3: TGTGCCTGGAGTACCTTGACTGGGCGCGCCGGGGAGCTGTTTTTT. Full variable domain (outside the CDR3, taken from reference TRBV30 and TRBJ2-2): SQTIHQWPATLVQPVGSPLSLECTVEGTSNPNLYWYRQAAGRGLQLLFYSVGIGQISSEVPQNLSASRPQDRQFILSSKKLLLSDSGFYLCAWSTLTGRAGELFFGEGSRLTVL.